Below, one T cell receptor beta chain is given with its context. This clonotype was observed at least ten times. No cognate antigen has been identified for it. No clone much larger than this one lies a single base away; base qualities are absent. Ophthalmopathy patients had moderately to severely active disease, Clinical Activity Score of at least 3, NOSPECS grade of at least 4, and duration under 3 months. Any patient with an uncontrolled infection, another autoimmune disease, pregnancy or lactation was excluded. Diagnoses were established on the basis of clinical symptoms, serum thyroxine and TRAb, thyroid ultrasound, and orbital computed tomography. PBMCs were separated from 10 ml of fresh peripheral blood using Ficoll-Paque density gradient centrifugation. Trizol reagent was used to extract total RNA, and RNA quality was then checked on an Agilent 2100 Bioanalyzer. CDR1 and CDR2 are read off the germline V gene as SGDLS and YYNGEE. The cysteine opens and the phenylalanine closes a CDR3 of 14 amino acids. Solely the CDR3 DNA is kept, with 42 bases framed from the first base. At the junction V is shortened by 3 bases and J by 2 bases, with 10 bases in between.

These data are taken from a study of T cells in Graves' hyperthyroidism and ophthalmopathy (dated by TCRdb to the late 2010s). Looking at the study overall: Peripheral blood was sampled at the time of initial diagnosis, prior to any treatment. The approximately 98 discovery patients were randomly divided into training and test sets at a 7:3 ratio. According to the paper, TCR Vbeta CDR3 sequencing was carried out on over 130 peripheral blood samples, which came from more than 40 ophthalmopathy, approximately 78 hyperthyroidism and some 17 progressor patients. Prospective prediction of ophthalmopathy was tested in an independent validation cohort of fewer than 20 hyperthyroidism patients and 17 patients who later progressed to ophthalmopathy. After sampling, hyperthyroidism patients received methimazole starting at 30 mg daily, and ophthalmopathy patients received high-dose intravenous methylprednisolone. A discovery cohort of about 96 patients, 43 with Graves' ophthalmopathy and 55 to 60 with stable Graves' hyperthyroidism, was used to find distinguishing TCR V-J signatures. Thyroid tissue and blood T-cell repertoires from six Graves' hyperthyroidism patients were also compared in the study.

Overall study results and their limits: No statistical method was used to set the sample size in advance, and investigators knew the group allocation. In cross-validation, a model built on a 13 V-J signature told ophthalmopathy apart from stable hyperthyroidism with 87.88% sensitivity and about 81% specificity, and in testing the same model reached 80%/75%. Most expanded thyroid clonotypes (frequency above 0.001) were also found in blood, which suggests that blood repertoires may mirror thyroid immune responses. In validation, the model predicted progression to ophthalmopathy a median of roughly 6.2 months before onset, with roughly 70% sensitivity and almost 75% specificity.

Amplification of TCR beta CDR3 regions was carried out from RNA transcripts. A first-round RT-PCR of the TCR CDR3 used the HTBI primer set with the Qiagen OneStep RT-PCR kit. Libraries were constructed in a second round of multiplex PCR, after which size selection and purification were performed. Libraries were sequenced paired-end with 100 bp reads on an Illumina HiSeq2000. On the authors' methods: SOAPnuke was used to process the raw data, with reads discarded if the reads contained adapters or uncalled bases, had a mean Phred below 15, or lacked an exact constant-primer or identifier match. COPE v1.2.5 was used to merge high-quality paired reads, and clonotypes were defined as unique nucleotide sequences. Clonotypes were aligned to IMGT TRBV, TRBD and TRBJ reference segments using MiTCR v1.1. Only V-J combinations with frequency above 0.0001, covering about 99% of repertoires, were analysed. The TCS score was defined as F50 (clonal expansion) divided by E x V (chaos), with BLOSUM62-based TCRdist calculated between CDR3 peptides within each V-J. Welch's t-statistics and random forest reduced some 510 V-J features to under 15, which were used in a naive Bayes classifier (R e1071). TCRdb ran its own pipeline on the public reads, namely fastp trimming at Q25 and MiXCR clone calling, and kept in-frame beta chains. Rows matching on CDR3 protein sequence are summarized as one entry with the most common DNA and genes. The authors' filters were not applied to this entry. The sample table holds about 600,000 distinct CDR3 sequences, of which approximately 15% were seen once. In total, the top ten clones hold roughly 3.3% of the sample.

The origin of this receptor is a woman aged 40 to 50 with Graves' ophthalmopathy. The receptor chain draws on TRBV9 and TRBJ2-3; there is no confident call for the D gene. The specimen sequenced was blood. The sequenced DNA is TGTGCCAGCAGCGAATTACTGGTCACAGATACGCAGTATTTT. This codes for CASSELLVTDTQYF. The reference TRBV9 and TRBJ2-3 proteins fill in what lies around the CDR3, so the full variable domain reads DSGVTQTPKHLITATGQRVTLRCSPRSGDLSVYWYQQSLDQGLQFLIQYYNGEERAKGNILERFSAQQFPDLHSELNLSSLELGDSALYFCASSELLVTDTQYFGPGTRLTVL.